The 7 T cell receptor beta chains below come from one sample, sequenced in a study of shared clonotypes between healthy human individuals. Libraries were prepared by immunoSEQ multiplex PCR; TCRdb keeps only in-frame clonotypes and omits some of them. This sample has 400,000 to 550,000 clones, with 70% to 85% found just once. The sample was PBMCs. The receptors were gathered from a woman aged 40 to 55 in good health. Some clones in this sample may be carry-over from other donors' samples.

This chain links TRBV10-1 with TRBJ2-7, with a tentative D call TRBD1 (5 bases). The germline gives CDR1 WNHNN, CDR2 SYGVQD (reference sequence). The CDR3 is 13 amino acids. Trimming cost V 5 bases and J 7 bases, with 15 bases left between them. The CDR3 region has the DNA TGCGCCAGCAGTCGGGCAGGGTCCTTGGAGCAGTACTTC. This encodes CASSRAGSLEQYF.

This clone was observed a single time. The chain recombines TRBV30 with TRBJ2-1; D uncertain. The CDR3 has 14 residues. Germline V gene lookup returns CDR1 GTSNPN and CDR2 SVGIG (reference sequence). Trimming pared 1 base from V and 7 bases from J, leaving 14 bases between. CDR3 protein: CAWSASPRWNEQFF. The CDR3 region has the DNA TGTGCCTGGAGTGCCTCTCCCAGGTGGAATGAGCAGTTCTTC.

V usage is TRBV13 and J usage is TRBJ2-7; 10 positions match TRBD2. With 5 bases clipped from V and 0 bases from J, the junction kept 7 bases outside the gene matches. The CDR3 is 16 amino acids. Germline V lookup: CDR1 PRHDT, CDR2 FYEKMQ (reference sequence). The CDR3 loop reads CASSPSGRAISYEQYF. CDR3 in DNA: TGTGCCAGCAGCCCGAGCGGGAGGGCGATCTCCTACGAGCAGTACTTC.

The V call is TRBV7-8, the J call TRBJ2-5, with 7 bases fitting TRBD2. Germline trimming cut 1 base from V and 5 bases from J; bases unmatched to any gene: 7. The CDR3 runs 15 residues. Germline-derived CDR1 and CDR2 are SGHVS and FQNEAQ. In DNA, the CDR3 is TGTGCCAGCAGCTTAGGAGTCGGGGGGAGGGAGACCCAGTACTTC. Translated: CASSLGVGGRETQYF.

V usage is TRBV6-1 and J usage is TRBJ1-5, with 7 bases matching TRBD1. The V and J ends lost 0 bases and 5 bases, in that order; junction bases with no gene match: 7. Germline V gives CDR1 MNHNS, CDR2 SASEGT. This CDR3 is 16 amino acids long. CDR3 region: CASSEAFLGGYQPQHF. The CDR3 bases are TGTGCCAGCAGTGAAGCCTTTTTAGGGGGCTATCAGCCCCAGCATTTT.

This clone was picked up many times. This sequence joins TRBV7-9 and TRBJ1-4; a weak D match, TRBD1 (6 bases). This CDR3 has 19 residues. Germline values: CDR1 SEHNR, CDR2 FQNEAQ (reference sequence). Trimming took 2 bases from V and 0 from J, leaving 19 bases between them. The CDR3 reads CASSLFGAGVSATNEKLFF. In nucleotides, the CDR3 is TGTGCCAGCAGCTTATTCGGTGCAGGGGTTAGTGCAACTAATGAAAAACTGTTTTTT.

The chain links TRBV6-5 to TRBJ2-1; 15 nucleotides agree with TRBD2. The V gene's germline CDR1 is MNHEY and CDR2 SVGAGI. V was clipped by 5 bases and J by 7 bases; unmatched bases: 3. CDR3 length equals 15 residues. The CDR3 region has the DNA TGTGCCAGCAGTACGGGACTAGCGGGAGGAAATGAGCAGTTCTTC. Translating it yields CASSTGLAGGNEQFF.